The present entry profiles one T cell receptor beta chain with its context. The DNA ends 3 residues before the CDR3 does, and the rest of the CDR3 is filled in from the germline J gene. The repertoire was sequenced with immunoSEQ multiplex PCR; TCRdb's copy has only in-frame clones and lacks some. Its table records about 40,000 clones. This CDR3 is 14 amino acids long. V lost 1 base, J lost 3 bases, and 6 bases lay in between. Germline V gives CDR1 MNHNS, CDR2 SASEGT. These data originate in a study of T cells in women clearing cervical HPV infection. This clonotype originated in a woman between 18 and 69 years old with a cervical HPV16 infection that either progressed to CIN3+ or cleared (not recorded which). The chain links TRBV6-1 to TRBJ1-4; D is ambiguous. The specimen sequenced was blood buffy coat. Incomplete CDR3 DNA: TGTGCCAGCAGTGAAGGCGGGGCTAATGAAAAA. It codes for CASSEGGANEK. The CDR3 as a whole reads CASSEGGANEKLFF.